The 22 T cell receptor beta chains reported below all come from one sample, sequenced in a study of beta chain features in type 1 diabetes. Findings of the study overall: Type 1 diabetes patients had moderately but significantly shorter TCRB CDR3s in all four CD4+ subsets.

No antigen is known for these receptors. The investigators reverse transcribed all of the isolated RNA, so they sequenced expressed TCRB transcripts. Libraries were prepared by immunoSEQ multiplex PCR; TCRdb keeps only in-frame clonotypes and omits some of them. The sample lists hundreds of thousands of clones, more than 12% occurring once. Sequencing used naive CD4+ T cells from blood. These receptors all stem from a man aged 18 to 29 with type 1 diabetes.

The J gene is TRBJ2-7, the V gene TRBV25-1, with TRBD2 identical over 9 bases. V was clipped by 6 bases and J by 6 bases; unmatched bases: 15. Germline V gene lookup returns CDR1 MGHDK and CDR2 SYGVNS. The CDR3 covers 16 residues. For the CDR3, the DNA is TGTGCCAGCAGGGGGATTAGCGCGGGAGGGCCGCGCGAGCAGTACTTC. It yields the protein CASRGISAGGPREQYF.

This clone was counted between two and nine times. This chain uses TRBV5-4 with TRBJ1-4; D is uncertain. The germline V gene has CDR1 SGHNT and CDR2 YYREEE (reference sequence). V lost 2 bases, J lost 0 bases, and 5 bases lay in between. CDR3 length: 14 amino acids. The CDR3 region has the DNA TGTGCCAGCAGCTTCGACGCAACTAATGAAAAACTGTTTTTT. This gives the protein CASSFDATNEKLFF. Looking up the rest from reference TRBV5-4 and TRBJ1-4 gives the full variable domain: ETGVTQSPTHLIKTRGQQVTLRCSSQSGHNTVSWYQQALGQGPQFIFQYYREEENGRGNFPPRFSGLQFPNYSSELNVNALELDDSALYLCASSFDATNEKLFFGSGTQLSVL.

The rearrangement joins TRBV7-3 to TRBJ1-1; the D gene is possibly TRBD1 (5 bases). The CDR3 covers 14 residues. With 1 base removed from V and 3 bases from J, the gap between germline ends came to 9 bases. Germline loops: CDR1 SGHTA, CDR2 FQGTGA. The CDR3 region has the DNA TGTGCCAGCAGCTTAATCCGGGGGGACACTGAAGCTTTCTTT. This translates into CASSLIRGDTEAFF.

This clone was detected only a few times. CDR3 nucleotide sequence: TGCGCCAGCAGTCTGGGGTCCGGGACTACCTACAATGAGCAGTTCTTC. It encodes CASSLGSGTTYNEQFF. This chain links TRBV10-1 with TRBJ2-1, with 7 bases matching TRBD2. Unmatched junction bases numbered 9, after V lost 5 bases and J lost 2 bases. The CDR3 loop spans 16 amino acids. CDR1 and CDR2 from the germline V gene are WNHNN and SYGVQD (reference sequence).

This clone was seen more than once but under ten times. The chain has TRBV30 and TRBJ1-2; TRBD1 agrees at 7 bases. The CDR3 totals 14 residues. Germline values: CDR1 GTSNPN, CDR2 SVGIG (reference sequence). V was pared by 2 bases and J by 8 bases, with 11 bases of the junction left unmatched. CDR3 in amino acids: CAWSRLDRASGYTF. The CDR3 DNA reads as TGTGCCTGGAGTAGACTTGACAGGGCGAGCGGCTACACCTTC.

In this sample, this clone turned up a few times. The chain uses TRBV4-3 and TRBJ2-7; 9 nucleotides match TRBD2. The CDR3 spans 16 residues. Germline lookup yields CDR1 LGHNA and CDR2 YSLEER. After removal of 0 bases from V and 7 bases from J, the junction contained 10 bases not matched to a gene. CDR3 region: CASSQDFKRGALEQYF. The CDR3 DNA reads as TGCGCCAGCAGCCAAGATTTTAAGCGGGGGGCCTTGGAGCAGTACTTC.

V gene TRBV14 combines with J gene TRBJ2-5; D might be TRBD1 (6 bases). There are 17 residues in the CDR3. Trimming shortened V by 1 base and J by 4 bases, and 19 bases separated the two germline ends. Per the germline V gene, CDR1 is SGHDN and CDR2 is FVKESK. The CDR3 region is CASSQAVMGQGRETQYF. CDR3 nucleotides: TGTGCCAGCAGCCAAGCGGTAATGGGGCAGGGGAGAGAGACCCAGTACTTC.

This clone was counted a few times. This chain connects TRBV7-9 to TRBJ2-4, with 8 bases identical to TRBD1. Unmatched junction bases numbered 7, after V lost 1 base and J lost 8 bases. Germline-derived CDR1 and CDR2 are SEHNR and FQNEAQ (reference sequence). This CDR3 is 15 amino acids long. The DNA of the CDR3 is TGTGCCAGCAGCTTAGGGCAGGGGGCTTGGGACATTCAGTACTTC. Amino acids: CASSLGQGAWDIQYF.

CDR3 region: CASSPSSGNNEQFF. The DNA for the CDR3 is TGCGCCAGCAGCCCCTCGTCGGGGAACAATGAGCAGTTCTTC. The rearrangement uses TRBV5-1 and TRBJ2-1; TRBD2 might be the D (5 bases). Germline values: CDR1 SGHRS, CDR2 YFSETQ. V was cut by 4 bases and J by 5 bases, with 13 bases left in between. The CDR3 is 14 amino acids.

The chain recombines TRBV2 with TRBJ2-3; 8 positions match TRBD1. The CDR3 covers 13 residues. Germline-derived CDR1 and CDR2 are SNHLY and FYNNEI. J lost 3 bases, V lost 8 bases, and 4 bases had no gene match. The CDR3 DNA reads as TGTGCCAGCCAACAGGGGGAAACAGATACGCAGTATTTT. Translating it yields CASQQGETDTQYF.

As regards this clone: The same CDR3 arises from other DNA sequences in this sample as well. V and J are TRBV6-5 and TRBJ2-7; a possible D gene is TRBD1 (6 bases). V gave up 0 bases and J gave up 3 bases, with 9 bases separating them. Germline loops: CDR1 MNHEY, CDR2 SVGAGI. CDR3 size: 14 residues. In nucleotides, the CDR3 is TGTGCCAGCAGTTACTCCCGAGGGGGCTACGAGCAGTACTTC. Translated, it gives CASSYSRGGYEQYF.

This chain links TRBV28 with TRBJ2-7; 7 bases map to TRBD2. This CDR3 is built from 14 residues. The germline gives CDR1 MDHEN, CDR2 SYDVKM. The trim removed 7 bases at V and 3 bases at J, leaving 9 bases unmatched. The CDR3 here is CASTPGGSNYEQYF. Written as DNA, the CDR3 is TGTGCCAGCACCCCGGGCGGGAGCAACTACGAGCAGTACTTC.

The chain recombines TRBV5-1 with TRBJ2-1; the D is unclear. The V end lost 1 base, the J end lost 8 bases, and 16 bases lay between the germline ends. Germline CDR1 and CDR2: SGHRS and YFSETQ. The CDR3 loop spans 15 amino acids. CDR3 sequence reads: CASSLLGDNLDEQFF. Written as DNA, the CDR3 is TGCGCCAGCAGCTTGCTTGGCGATAACCTAGATGAGCAGTTCTTC.

This clone has a handful of counts. The chain recombines TRBV7-9 with TRBJ1-4; D uncertain. V lost 5 bases to trimming and J lost 8 bases, with 15 bases between them. CDR1 SEHNR and CDR2 FQNEAQ come from the germline V gene (reference sequence). The CDR3 is 14 amino acids. The CDR3 nucleotides read TGTGCCAGCAGCATGAGGACGACCCAGGAAAAACTGTTTTTT. This sequence encodes CASSMRTTQEKLFF.

The rearrangement uses TRBV19 and TRBJ1-1, with D hard to call. Germline CDR1 is LNHDA and CDR2 is SQIVND (reference sequence). Trimming took 6 bases from V and 10 from J, leaving 15 bases between them. CDR3 length: 12 residues. CDR3: CASSPRLWGAFF. The CDR3 DNA sequence: TGTGCCAGTAGCCCGCGCTTGTGGGGAGCTTTCTTT. The whole variable domain, remainder taken from reference TRBV19 and TRBJ1-1, is DGGITQSPKYLFRKEGQNVTLSCEQNLNHDAMYWYRQDPGQGLRLIYYSQIVNDFQKGDIAEGYSVSREKKESFPLTVTSAQKNPTAFYLCASSPRLWGAFFGQGTRLTVV.

The chain couples TRBV6-5 to TRBJ2-3; 8 bases match TRBD2. This CDR3 is built from 16 residues. The germline V gene has CDR1 MNHEY and CDR2 SVGAGI. The V segment lost 2 bases and the J segment 6 bases; nucleotides outside the gene matches: 10. Here the CDR3 reads CASSYGTSGLPDTQYF. CDR3 coding DNA: TGTGCCAGCAGTTACGGAACTAGCGGTCTACCGGATACGCAGTATTTT.

This clone showed up just a few times. The identical CDR3 is also encoded by other nucleotide sequences in the sample. The chain combines TRBV29-1 with TRBJ1-1; 9 bases match TRBD1. V shed 7 bases and J 0 bases; nucleotides not matched to a gene: 3. This CDR3 contains 13 residues. CDR1 and CDR2 (germline): SQVTM, ANQGSEA. CDR3 in amino acids: CSARTGVNTEAFF. CDR3 bases: TGCAGCGCCAGGACAGGGGTGAACACTGAAGCTTTCTTT.

The chain links TRBV9 to TRBJ2-7; 7 bases fit TRBD1. The CDR3 spans 14 residues. V lost 0 bases, J lost 3 bases, and 3 bases stayed unmatched. Germline lookup yields CDR1 SGDLS and CDR2 YYNGEE. The CDR3 bases are TGTGCCAGCAGCGTAGGGGACAGTATCTACGAGCAGTACTTC. Protein: CASSVGDSIYEQYF.

This clone was detected a few times. This rearrangement joins TRBV7-9 to TRBJ2-7, with 11 bases aligning to TRBD2. CDR1 and CDR2 from the germline V gene are SEHNR and FQNEAQ (reference sequence). V gave up 3 bases and J gave up 2 bases; unmatched junction bases: 3. The CDR3 length is 15 residues. This chain's CDR3 is CASSLTSGKTYEQYF. The CDR3 bases are TGTGCCAGCAGCTTGACTAGCGGGAAAACCTACGAGCAGTACTTC.

The chain couples TRBV19 to TRBJ2-5; D is undetermined. Trimming removed 5 bases from V and 7 bases from J, with 8 bases in between. This CDR3 has 11 amino acids. Germline V gene sequence: CDR1 LNHDA, CDR2 SQIVND (reference sequence). Written as DNA, the CDR3 is TGTGCCAGTAGTTCTCCCGGGACCCAGTACTTC. Protein product: CASSSPGTQYF. Full variable domain (rest looked up from reference TRBV19 and TRBJ2-5): DGGITQSPKYLFRKEGQNVTLSCEQNLNHDAMYWYRQDPGQGLRLIYYSQIVNDFQKGDIAEGYSVSREKKESFPLTVTSAQKNPTAFYLCASSSPGTQYFGPGTRLLVL.

This chain links TRBV7-6 with TRBJ2-4; D not certain. Deletions cut 4 bases from V and 6 bases from J, with 10 bases between. CDR3 length: 13 residues. Per the germline V gene, CDR1 is SGHVS and CDR2 is FNYEAQ. The CDR3 DNA reads TGTGCCAGCAGCTCCCTGGGTGGAAACATTCAGTACTTC. It codes for CASSSLGGNIQYF.

The chain links TRBV5-1 to TRBJ1-5; D remains unclear. Trimming removed 5 bases at V and 5 bases at J, with 11 bases between. The CDR3 is 13 residues long. Germline lookup yields CDR1 SGHRS and CDR2 YFSETQ. CDR3 sequence: CASRSVPDQPQHF. CDR3 nucleotide sequence: TGCGCCAGCAGGAGTGTGCCGGATCAGCCCCAGCATTTT.